This TCR beta chain was sequenced in a study of T-cell memory formation after mild COVID-19 (dated by TCRdb to the early 2020s). As for the study more broadly: TCR sequence clusters from the two donors were found to be largely donor specific. T-cell clones expanding and contracting after mild COVID-19 in two donors were tracked by longitudinal TCRalpha and TCRbeta repertoire sequencing. Two young, previously healthy adult volunteers made up the cohort, one male and one female.

CDR1 SQVTM and CDR2 ANQGSEA were looked up in the germline V gene. V and J are truncated by 4 bases and 4 bases respectively, leaving an intervening sequence of 11 bases. Including cysteine and phenylalanine, the CDR3 has 13 amino acids. The sequence is cut down to CDR3 DNA, 39 bases in frame from base 1. PBMCs were isolated by Ficoll-Paque density gradient centrifugation. TCRdb shows the sequencer as Illumina NovaSeq 6000. TCRalpha and TCRbeta cDNA libraries were constructed by 5'RACE with constant-segment primers, with sample barcodes and unique molecular identifiers being introduced. RNA was extracted from every sample with Trizol reagent. Amplification of the libraries took two PCR steps, and the second step added a second sample barcode plus Illumina TruSeq adapters. Sequencing of libraries was performed on an Illumina NovaSeq with 2 x 150 bp paired-end reads. Per the original workflow: The reads were demultiplexed and collapsed into UMI-guided consensus sequences using migec v1.2.7. Using mixcr v2.1.11, the UMI consensuses were aligned to TRA and TRB V and J templates and assembled into clonotypes. Expanded or contracted clonotypes were those called significant by both edgeR and NoisET, with noise models trained on biological replicates. For edgeR calls, a false discovery rate-adjusted p below 0.01 and a log2 fold-change threshold of 1 were applied. As an exploratory analysis of dynamics, max-normalized trajectories of the 1000 most abundant clonotypes were examined with PCA combined with hierarchical clustering. Separately sequenced CD4+ and CD8+ repertoires were used to assign a CD4 or CD8 phenotype to each responding clone. TCRdb reprocessing: public reads trimmed at Q25 with fastp, clones called with MiXCR, in-frame beta chains kept. Here each entry gathers all rows of one CDR3 protein and keeps the most common genes and DNA. The V and J calls and clone size come from TCRdb's table, not from the authors' own analysis. The sample table lists hundreds of thousands of distinct CDR3 sequences, approximately 29% of them with a count of one. The ten largest clones represent approximately 13% of the sample.

Comment on this clonotype: Its antigen is unknown. The input lacks base qualities; no much larger clone sits a single base away.

What the study reported, not specific to this receptor: The study included only a couple of mild cases, and larger cohorts that include severe cases with pre-infection samples were judged to be necessary. SARS-CoV-2 specificity of the second-wave clones peaking on day 37 was not confirmed. Clones contracting from day 15 to 85 had balanced CD4/CD8 phenotypes, while a second wave expanding from day 15 to 37 was biased towards CD4+. Some responding clones were detected in pre-infection memory, suggesting pre-existing cross-reactive memory T cells joined the SARS-CoV-2 response. Contracting CD4+ clones appeared mostly in the CM and EM memory subsets, whereas CD8+ clones were enriched in EMRA.

The sample taken for sequencing was PBMCs or a T cell subset sorted from them (not recorded which). This chain joins TRBV29-1 to TRBJ1-5, with no reliable assignment of the D segment. This clonotype originated in an adult woman who had mild COVID-19 (a few samples of this study predate the infection). The sample titles of this study are shuffled in the database, so cell type and time point are left out; the donor was told from shared clones. The bases read TGCAGCGTTGCTTCATTTCGAAATCAGCCCCAGCATTTT. This sequence encodes CSVASFRNQPQHF.